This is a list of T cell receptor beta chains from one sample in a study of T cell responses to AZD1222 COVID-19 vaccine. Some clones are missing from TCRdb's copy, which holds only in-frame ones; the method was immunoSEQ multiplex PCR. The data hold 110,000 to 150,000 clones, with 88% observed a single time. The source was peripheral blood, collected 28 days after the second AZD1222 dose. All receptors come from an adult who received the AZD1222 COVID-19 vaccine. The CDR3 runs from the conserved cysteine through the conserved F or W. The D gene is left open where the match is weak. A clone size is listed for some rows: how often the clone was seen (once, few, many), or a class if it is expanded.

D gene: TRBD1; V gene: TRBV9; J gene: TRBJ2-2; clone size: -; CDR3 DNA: TGTGCCAGCAGCGCATGGACAGGAAACACCGGGGAGCTGTTTTTT; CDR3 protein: CASSAWTGNTGELFF
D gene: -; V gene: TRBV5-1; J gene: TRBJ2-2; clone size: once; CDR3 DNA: TGCGCCAGCAGGCAGGGAGGGAACACCGGGGAGCTGTTTTTT; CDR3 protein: CASRQGGNTGELFF
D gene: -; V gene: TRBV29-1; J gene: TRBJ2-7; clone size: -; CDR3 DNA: TGCAGCGTTGGGGGGGACAGGCAGTACTTC; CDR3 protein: CSVGGDRQYF
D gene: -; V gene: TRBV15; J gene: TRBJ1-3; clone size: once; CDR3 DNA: TGTGCCACCAGCAGAGTAACAGGGTCTGGAAACACCATATATTTT; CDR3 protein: CATSRVTGSGNTIYF
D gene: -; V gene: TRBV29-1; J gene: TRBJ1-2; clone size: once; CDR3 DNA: TGCAGCGGGGGCCGCGGGCAGGGGCTTGACGGCTACACCTTC; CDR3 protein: CSGGRGQGLDGYTF
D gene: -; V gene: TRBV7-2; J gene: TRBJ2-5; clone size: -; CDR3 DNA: TGTGCCAGCAGCTTATCATACAGGGGAGGGGAGACCCAGTACTTC; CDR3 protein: CASSLSYRGGETQYF
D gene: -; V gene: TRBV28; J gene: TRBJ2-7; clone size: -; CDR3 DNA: TGTGCCAGCAGTTTGCCGGGGACCCTCCACGAGCAGTACTTC; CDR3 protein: CASSLPGTLHEQYF
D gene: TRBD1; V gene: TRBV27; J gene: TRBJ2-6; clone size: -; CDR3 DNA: TGTGCCAGCAGCGCCCTCGACAGGGGGACAACATCTGGGGCCAACGTCCTGACTTTC; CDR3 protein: CASSALDRGTTSGANVLTF
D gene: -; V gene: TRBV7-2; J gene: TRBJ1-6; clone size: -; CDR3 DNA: TGTGCCAGCAGAATTGAGGTTAACTTCTATAATTCACCCCTCCACTTT; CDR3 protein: CASRIEVNFYNSPLHF
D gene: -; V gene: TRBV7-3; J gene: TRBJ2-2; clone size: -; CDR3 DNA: TGTGCCAGCAGCTTAGCTAATCTCGGGAACACCGGGGAGCTGTTTTTT; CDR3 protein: CASSLANLGNTGELFF
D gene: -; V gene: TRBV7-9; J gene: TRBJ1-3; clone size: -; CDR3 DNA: TGTGCCAGCAGCCCTCCCGGAGAGTACACCATATATTTT; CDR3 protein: CASSPPGEYTIYF
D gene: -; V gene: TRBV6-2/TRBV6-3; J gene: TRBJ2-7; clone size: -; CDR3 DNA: TGTGCCAGCAGCCGTGGGGGGGAGCAGTACTTC; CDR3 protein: CASSRGGEQYF
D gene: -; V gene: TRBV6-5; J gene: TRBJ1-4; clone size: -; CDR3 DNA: TGTGCCACCTCCAACGGTATGGTTCCCGATGAAAAACTGTTTTTT; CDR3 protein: CATSNGMVPDEKLFF
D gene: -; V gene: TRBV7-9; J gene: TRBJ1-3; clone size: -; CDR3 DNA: TGTGCCAGCACCCCAGCAGGCGTCTCTGGAAACACCATATATTTT; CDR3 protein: CASTPAGVSGNTIYF
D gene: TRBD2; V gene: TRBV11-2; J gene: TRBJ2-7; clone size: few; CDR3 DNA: TGTGCCAGCAGCGTAGAGCGGGGGACCTACGAGCAGTACTTC; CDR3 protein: CASSVERGTYEQYF
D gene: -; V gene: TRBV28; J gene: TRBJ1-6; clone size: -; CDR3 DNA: TGTGCCAGCAGTCCCGAGAGTTCACCCCTCCACTTT; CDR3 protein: CASSPESSPLHF
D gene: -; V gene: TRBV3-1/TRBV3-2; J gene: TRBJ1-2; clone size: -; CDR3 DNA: TGTGCCAGCAGCCAAGACTTCGGCCCGGACTACAGGAGGGATGGCTACACCTTC; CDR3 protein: CASSQDFGPDYRRDGYTF
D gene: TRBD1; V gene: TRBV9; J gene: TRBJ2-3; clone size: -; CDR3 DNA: TGTGCCAGCAGCGTAGAGGGACAGGTCACAGATACGCAGTATTTT; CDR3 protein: CASSVEGQVTDTQYF
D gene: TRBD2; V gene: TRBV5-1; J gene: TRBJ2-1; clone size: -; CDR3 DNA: TGCGCCAGCAGCCAGGGACTAGCGGGAGCTTTCAATGAGCAGTTCTTC; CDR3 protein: CASSQGLAGAFNEQFF
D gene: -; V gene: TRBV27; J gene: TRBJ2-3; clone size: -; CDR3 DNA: TGTGCCAGCAACCTAGAGGGGGGACGCACAGATACGCAGTATTTT; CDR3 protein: CASNLEGGRTDTQYF
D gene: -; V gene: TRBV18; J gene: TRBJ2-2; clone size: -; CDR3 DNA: TGTGCCAGCTCACTCCCCGTCAGAAGACAGACCGGGGAGCTGTTTTTT; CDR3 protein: CASSLPVRRQTGELFF
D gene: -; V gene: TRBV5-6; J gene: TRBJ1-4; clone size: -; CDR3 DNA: TGTGCCAGCAGCTTTGGGGGCCGCCGGCAACTGTTTTTT; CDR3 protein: CASSFGGRRQLFF
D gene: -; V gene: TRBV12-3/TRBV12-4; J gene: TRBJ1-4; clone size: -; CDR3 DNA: TGTGCCAGCAGTTTCACCGCGGATGAAAAACTGTTTTTT; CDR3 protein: CASSFTADEKLFF
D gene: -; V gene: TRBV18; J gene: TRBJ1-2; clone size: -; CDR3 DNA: TGTGCCAGCTCGTCTCAGGACGTAGGTGGTGGCTACACCTTC; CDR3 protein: CASSSQDVGGGYTF
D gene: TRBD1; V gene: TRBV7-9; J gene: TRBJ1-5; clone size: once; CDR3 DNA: TGTGCCAGCAGCGACGGCAGGGGGCCTCGGGGGCCCCAGCATTTT; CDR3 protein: CASSDGRGPRGPQHF
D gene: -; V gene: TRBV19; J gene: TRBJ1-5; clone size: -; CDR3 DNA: TGTGCCACCGGTCGGGATAGCAATCAGCCCCAGCATTTT; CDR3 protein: CATGRDSNQPQHF
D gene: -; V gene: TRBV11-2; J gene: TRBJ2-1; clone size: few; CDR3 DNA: TGTGCCACCACGGAGGGGGCTAGCGGGTACAATGAGCAGTTCTTC; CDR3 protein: CATTEGASGYNEQFF
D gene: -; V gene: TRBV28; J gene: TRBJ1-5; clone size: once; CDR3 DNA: TGTGCCAGCACCAGGGTGGCAATCACGCCCCAGCATTTT; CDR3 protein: CASTRVAITPQHF
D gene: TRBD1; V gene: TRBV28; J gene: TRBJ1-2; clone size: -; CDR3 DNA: TGTGCCAGCAGTTTACGGCGGGACAGGGCTGGCTACACCTTC; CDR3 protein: CASSLRRDRAGYTF
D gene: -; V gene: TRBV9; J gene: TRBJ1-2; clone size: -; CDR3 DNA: TGTGCCAGCAGCGCGGCCGACAGATCCTTCTATGGCTACACCTTC; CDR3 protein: CASSAADRSFYGYTF
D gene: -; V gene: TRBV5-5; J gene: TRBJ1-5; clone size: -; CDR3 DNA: TGTGCCAGCAGCCCACTAAATCAGCCCCAGCATTTT; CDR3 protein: CASSPLNQPQHF
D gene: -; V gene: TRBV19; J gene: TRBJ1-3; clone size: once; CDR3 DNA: TGTGCCAGTAGTATCAATGGGGTCGTCGGAAACACCATATATTTT; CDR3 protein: CASSINGVVGNTIYF
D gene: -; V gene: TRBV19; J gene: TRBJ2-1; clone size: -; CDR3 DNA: TGTGCCAGTACTGGACGGACTTACAATGAGCAGTTCTTC; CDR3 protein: CASTGRTYNEQFF
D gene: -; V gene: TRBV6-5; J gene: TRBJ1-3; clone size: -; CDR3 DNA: TGTGCCAGCAGTTACTCGCTATTTACCGACACCATATATTTT; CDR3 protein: CASSYSLFTDTIYF
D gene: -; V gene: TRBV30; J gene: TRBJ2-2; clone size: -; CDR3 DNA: TGTGCCTGGAGCCGAAACGCGAACACCGGGGAGCTGTTTTTT; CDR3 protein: CAWSRNANTGELFF
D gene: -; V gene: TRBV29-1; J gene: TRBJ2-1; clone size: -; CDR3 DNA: TGCAGCGTTGTCCCCCGCCCTAGCATCTATGAGCAGTTCTTC; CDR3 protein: CSVVPRPSIYEQFF
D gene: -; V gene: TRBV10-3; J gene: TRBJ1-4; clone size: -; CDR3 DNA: TGTGCCATCAGTGGGACCCAAAATGAAAAACTGTTTTTT; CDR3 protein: CAISGTQNEKLFF
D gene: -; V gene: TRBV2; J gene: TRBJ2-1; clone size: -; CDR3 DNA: TGTGCCAGCAGTGCCTTAGCCCCGGAGCAGTTCTTC; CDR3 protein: CASSALAPEQFF
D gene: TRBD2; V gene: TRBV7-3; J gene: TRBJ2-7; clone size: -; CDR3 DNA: TGTGCCAGCAACGAAGGAGCGGGAAGCTCCTACGAGCAGTACTTC; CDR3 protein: CASNEGAGSSYEQYF
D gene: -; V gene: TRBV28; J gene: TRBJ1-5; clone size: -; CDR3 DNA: TGTGCCACCCTCATTGGGCGGGGCCAGCCCCAGCATTTT; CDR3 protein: CATLIGRGQPQHF
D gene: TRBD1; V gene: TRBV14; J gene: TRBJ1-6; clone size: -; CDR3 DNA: TGTGCCAGCAGCCGGTGGGGACAGGTGAATAATTCACCCCTCCACTTT; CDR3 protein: CASSRWGQVNNSPLHF
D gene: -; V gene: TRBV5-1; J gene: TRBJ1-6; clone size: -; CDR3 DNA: TGCGCCAGCAGCCCCCCGGGTGGACAGTATAATTCACCCCTCCACTTT; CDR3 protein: CASSPPGGQYNSPLHF
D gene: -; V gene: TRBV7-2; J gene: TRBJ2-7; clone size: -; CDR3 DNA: TGTGCCAGCAGCTTAGACTACCCTCCCGAGCAGTACTTC; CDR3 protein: CASSLDYPPEQYF
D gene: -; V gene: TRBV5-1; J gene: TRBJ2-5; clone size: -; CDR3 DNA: TGCGCCAGCATGGTTGATGGGACCCAGTACTTC; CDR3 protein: CASMVDGTQYF
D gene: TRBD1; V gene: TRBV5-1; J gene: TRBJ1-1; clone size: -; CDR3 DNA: TGCGCCAGCAGCCCCTATGTGACAGGGTCCGATACTGAAGCTTTCTTT; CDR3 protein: CASSPYVTGSDTEAFF
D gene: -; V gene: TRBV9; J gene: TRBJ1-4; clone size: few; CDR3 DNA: TGTGCCAGCTCTCTCATAGGGATGGATGAAAAACTGTTTTTT; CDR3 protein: CASSLIGMDEKLFF
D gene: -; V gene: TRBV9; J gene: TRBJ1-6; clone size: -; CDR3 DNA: TGTGCCAGCAGGGGAGGGAGGGGACCTTCACCCCTCCACTTT; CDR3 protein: CASRGGRGPSPLHF
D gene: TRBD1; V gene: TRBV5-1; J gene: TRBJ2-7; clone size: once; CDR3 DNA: TGCGCCAGCAGCCCGCTAGGGACAGTAAGCTACGAGCAGTACTTC; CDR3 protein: CASSPLGTVSYEQYF
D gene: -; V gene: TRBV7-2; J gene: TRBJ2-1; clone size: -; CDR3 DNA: TGTGCCAGCAGTATTACCGGGACGCTTCATAGTGAGCAGTTCTTC; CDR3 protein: CASSITGTLHSEQFF
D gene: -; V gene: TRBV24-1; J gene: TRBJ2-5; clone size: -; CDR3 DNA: TGTGCCACCAGTGATCCGGACCGGATAGAGACCCAGTACTTC; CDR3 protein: CATSDPDRIETQYF
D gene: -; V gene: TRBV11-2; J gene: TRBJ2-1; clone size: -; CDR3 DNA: TGTGCCAGCAGCCTTGGCACGCCAGGTTACAATGAGCAGTTCTTC; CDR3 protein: CASSLGTPGYNEQFF
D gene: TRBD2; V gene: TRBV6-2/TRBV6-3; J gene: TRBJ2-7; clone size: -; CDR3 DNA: TGTGCCAGCAGTTCCTTATCTAGCGGGAGGGCTTACGAGCAGTACTTC; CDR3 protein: CASSSLSSGRAYEQYF
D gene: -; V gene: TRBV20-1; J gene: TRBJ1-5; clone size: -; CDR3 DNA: TGCAGTGCTAGTAGACAGCTTCAGCCCCAGCATTTT; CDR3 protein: CSASRQLQPQHF
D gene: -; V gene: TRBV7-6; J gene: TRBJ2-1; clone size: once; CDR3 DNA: TGTGCCAGCAGCTTGGGGGGTAACTCCTACAATGAGCAGTTCTTC; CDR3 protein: CASSLGGNSYNEQFF
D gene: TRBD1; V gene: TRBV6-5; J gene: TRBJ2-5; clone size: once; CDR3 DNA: TGTGCCAGCAGTACGACAGGGGGTAAAGAGACCCAGTACTTC; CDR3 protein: CASSTTGGKETQYF
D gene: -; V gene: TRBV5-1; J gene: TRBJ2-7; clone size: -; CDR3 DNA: TGCGCCAGCAGCTCGGGACTCCAGCTCTACGAGCAGTACTTC; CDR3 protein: CASSSGLQLYEQYF
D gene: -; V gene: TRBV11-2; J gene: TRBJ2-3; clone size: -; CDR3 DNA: TGTGCCAGCAGCTCGGAACCGCTCACAGATACGCAGTATTTT; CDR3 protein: CASSSEPLTDTQYF